This TCR beta chain was captured by sequencing in a study of T cell responses to AZD1222 COVID-19 vaccine. Data came from immunoSEQ multiplex PCR; TCRdb stores just in-frame clones and leaves some out. The sample contains tens of thousands of clones, 70% to 90% of which appear only once. V dropped 3 bases and J dropped 1 base, with 7 bases sitting between them. The CDR3 is 15 amino acids. Germline V CDR1 and CDR2: SEHNR, FQNEAQ (reference sequence). Specimen: peripheral blood, collected 28 days after the second AZD1222 dose. The clonotype was recovered from an adult who received the AZD1222 COVID-19 vaccine. V gene TRBV7-9 combines with J gene TRBJ2-6; D is unclear. The CDR3 DNA is TGTGCCAGCAGCTTTTACCAATCTGGGGCCAACGTCCTGACTTTC. The encoded protein is CASSFYQSGANVLTF.